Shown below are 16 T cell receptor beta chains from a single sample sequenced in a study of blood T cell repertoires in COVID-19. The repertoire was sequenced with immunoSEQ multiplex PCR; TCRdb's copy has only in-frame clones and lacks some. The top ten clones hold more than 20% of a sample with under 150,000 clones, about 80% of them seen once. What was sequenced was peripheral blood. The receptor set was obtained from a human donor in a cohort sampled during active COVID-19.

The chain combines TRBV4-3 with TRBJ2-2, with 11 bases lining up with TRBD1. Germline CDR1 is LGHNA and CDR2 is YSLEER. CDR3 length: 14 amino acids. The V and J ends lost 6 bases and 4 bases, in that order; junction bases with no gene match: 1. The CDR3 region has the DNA TGCGCCAGCAGGGGACAGGGGGGCACCGGGGAGCTGTTTTTT. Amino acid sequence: CASRGQGGTGELFF.

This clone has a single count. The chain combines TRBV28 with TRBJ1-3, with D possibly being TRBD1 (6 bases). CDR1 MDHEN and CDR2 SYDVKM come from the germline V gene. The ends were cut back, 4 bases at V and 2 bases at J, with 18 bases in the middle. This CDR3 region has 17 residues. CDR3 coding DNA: TGTGCCAGCAGTTCCCACCAACAGGGAGTAGCTGGAAACACCATATATTTT. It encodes CASSSHQQGVAGNTIYF.

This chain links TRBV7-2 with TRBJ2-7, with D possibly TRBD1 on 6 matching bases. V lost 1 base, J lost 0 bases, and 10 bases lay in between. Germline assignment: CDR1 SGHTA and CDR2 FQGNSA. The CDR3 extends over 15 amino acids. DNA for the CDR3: TGTGCCAGCAGCTTAGGGACAGCTTACTCCTACGAGCAGTACTTC. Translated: CASSLGTAYSYEQYF.

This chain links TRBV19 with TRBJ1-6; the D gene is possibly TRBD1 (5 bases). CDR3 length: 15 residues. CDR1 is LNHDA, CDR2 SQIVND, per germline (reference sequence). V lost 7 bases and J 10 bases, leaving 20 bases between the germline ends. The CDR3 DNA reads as TGTGCCAGTAAAAGGGATGCCAGGGAAGGATCACCCCTCCACTTT. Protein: CASKRDAREGSPLHF.

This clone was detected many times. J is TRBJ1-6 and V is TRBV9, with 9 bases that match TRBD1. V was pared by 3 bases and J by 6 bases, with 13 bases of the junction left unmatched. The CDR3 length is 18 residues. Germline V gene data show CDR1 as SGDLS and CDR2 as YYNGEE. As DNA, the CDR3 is TGTGCCAGCAGCGCCCGTAATTCAGGACAGGGGTTTAATTCACCCCTCCACTTT. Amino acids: CASSARNSGQGFNSPLHF.

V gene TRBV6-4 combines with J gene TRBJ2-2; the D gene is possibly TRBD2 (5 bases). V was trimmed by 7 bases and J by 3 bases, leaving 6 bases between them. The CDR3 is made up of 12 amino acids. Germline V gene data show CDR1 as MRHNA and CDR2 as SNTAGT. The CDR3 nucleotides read TGTGCCAGCAAGGACTACACCGGGGAGCTGTTTTTT. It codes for CASKDYTGELFF.

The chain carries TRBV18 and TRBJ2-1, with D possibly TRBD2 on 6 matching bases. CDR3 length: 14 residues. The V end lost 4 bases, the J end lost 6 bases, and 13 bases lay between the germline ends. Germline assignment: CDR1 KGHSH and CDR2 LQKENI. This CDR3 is CASSLTTSFNEQFF. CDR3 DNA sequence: TGTGCCAGCTCACTTACGACTAGTTTCAATGAGCAGTTCTTC.

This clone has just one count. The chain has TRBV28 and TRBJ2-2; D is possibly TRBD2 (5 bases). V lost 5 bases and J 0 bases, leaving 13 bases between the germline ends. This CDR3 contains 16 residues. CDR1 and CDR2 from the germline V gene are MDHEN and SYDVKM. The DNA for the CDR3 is TGTGCCAGCAGTCGGACTCGTCGAACGAACACCGGGGAGCTGTTTTTT. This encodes CASSRTRRTNTGELFF.

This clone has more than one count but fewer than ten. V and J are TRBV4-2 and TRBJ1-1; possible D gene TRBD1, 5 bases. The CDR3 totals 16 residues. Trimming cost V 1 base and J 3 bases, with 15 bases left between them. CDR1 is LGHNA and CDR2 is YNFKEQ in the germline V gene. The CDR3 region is CASSQVGQGSDTEAFF. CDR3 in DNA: TGTGCCAGCAGCCAAGTGGGGCAGGGATCGGACACTGAAGCTTTCTTT.

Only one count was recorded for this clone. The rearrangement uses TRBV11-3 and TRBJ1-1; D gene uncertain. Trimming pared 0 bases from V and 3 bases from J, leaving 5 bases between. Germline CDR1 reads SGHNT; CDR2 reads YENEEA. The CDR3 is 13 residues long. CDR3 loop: CASSLDSDTEAFF. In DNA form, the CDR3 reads TGTGCCAGCAGCTTAGATTCGGACACTGAAGCTTTCTTT. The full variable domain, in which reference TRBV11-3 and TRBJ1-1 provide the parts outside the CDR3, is EAGVVQSPRYKIIEKKQPVAFWCNPISGHNTLYWYLQNLGQGPELLIRYENEEAVDDSQLPKDRFSAERLKGVDSTLKIQPAELGDSAVYLCASSLDSDTEAFFGQGTRLTVV.

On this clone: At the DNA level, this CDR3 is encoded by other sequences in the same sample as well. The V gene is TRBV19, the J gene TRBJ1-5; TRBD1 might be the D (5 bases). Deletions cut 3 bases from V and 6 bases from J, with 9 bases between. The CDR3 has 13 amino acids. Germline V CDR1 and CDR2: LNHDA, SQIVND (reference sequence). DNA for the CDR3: TGTGCCAGTAGTATCGGGGGAGGTCAGCCCCAGCATTTT. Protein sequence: CASSIGGGQPQHF. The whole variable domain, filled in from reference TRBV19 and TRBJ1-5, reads DGGITQSPKYLFRKEGQNVTLSCEQNLNHDAMYWYRQDPGQGLRLIYYSQIVNDFQKGDIAEGYSVSREKKESFPLTVTSAQKNPTAFYLCASSIGGGQPQHFGDGTRLSIL.

CDR3 in DNA: TGCGCCAGCAGTTTACAGGGACCGAACACTGAAGCTTTCTTT. Residues: CASSLQGPNTEAFF. The chain uses TRBV5-1 and TRBJ1-1; D is possibly TRBD1 (6 bases). The V end was cut by 5 bases, the J end by 1 base, with 12 bases between. This CDR3 has 14 residues. CDR1 SGHRS and CDR2 YFSETQ come from the germline V gene.

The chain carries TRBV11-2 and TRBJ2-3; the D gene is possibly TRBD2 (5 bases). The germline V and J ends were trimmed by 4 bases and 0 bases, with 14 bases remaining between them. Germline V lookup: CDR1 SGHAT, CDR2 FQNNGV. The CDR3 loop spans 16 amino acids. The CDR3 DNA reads TGTGCCAGCAGCTCTCTCAACAGCGGTAGCACAGATACGCAGTATTTT. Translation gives CASSSLNSGSTDTQYF. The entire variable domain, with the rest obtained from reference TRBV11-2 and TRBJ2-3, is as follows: EAGVAQSPRYKIIEKRQSVAFWCNPISGHATLYWYQQILGQGPKLLIQFQNNGVVDDSQLPKDRFSAERLKGVDSTLKIQPAKLEDSAVYLCASSSLNSGSTDTQYFGPGTRLTVL.

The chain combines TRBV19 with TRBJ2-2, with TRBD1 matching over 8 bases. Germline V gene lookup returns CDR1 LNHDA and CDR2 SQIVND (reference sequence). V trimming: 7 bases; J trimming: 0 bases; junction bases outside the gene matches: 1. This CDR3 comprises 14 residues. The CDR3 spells CASMDRANTGELFF. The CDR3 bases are TGTGCCAGTATGGACAGGGCGAACACCGGGGAGCTGTTTTTT.

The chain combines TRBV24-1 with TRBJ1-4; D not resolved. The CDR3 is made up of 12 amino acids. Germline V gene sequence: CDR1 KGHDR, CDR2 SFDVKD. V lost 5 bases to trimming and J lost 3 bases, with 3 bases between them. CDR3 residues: CATSAPNEKLFF. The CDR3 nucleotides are TGTGCCACCAGTGCTCCTAATGAAAAACTGTTTTTT.

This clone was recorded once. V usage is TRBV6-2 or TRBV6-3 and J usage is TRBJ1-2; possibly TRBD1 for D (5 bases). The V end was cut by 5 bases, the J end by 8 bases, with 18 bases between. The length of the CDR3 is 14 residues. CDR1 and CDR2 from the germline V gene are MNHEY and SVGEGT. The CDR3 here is CASSREGTARGYTF. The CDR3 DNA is TGTGCCAGCAGTCGAGAGGGGACTGCCCGGGGCTACACCTTC.